The table lists the clone carrying this T cell receptor (beta chain) with many counts. Its antigen is undetermined. Using quantitative 5'-RACE with molecular barcodes, the authors made TCR beta libraries. From the 5' RACE reads, TCRdb called clonotypes with MiXCR, one entry per CDR3 protein. The repertoire includes fewer than 550,000 distinct CDR3 sequences, 5.3% of them detected once, and around 3.5% sits in the top ten. This sample was taken from a study of CD8 T cells in ankylosing spondylitis. Whole-study findings and limits: Matched synovial fluid from ankylosing spondylitis patients was reported to be enriched for disease-linked clones. Seemingly characteristic of ankylosing spondylitis blood was a TCR beta motif consisting of roughly 8 highly homologous variants. Earlier reports found some motif variants in synovial fluid and blood in reactive arthritis. In peripheral blood, disease-linked CD8+ clones occurred at relatively low frequencies.

V gave up 5 bases and J gave up 0 bases, with 18 bases separating them. In germline, CDR1 is SGHRS, CDR2 YFSETQ. The CDR3 is 16 residues long. Material for sequencing was blood, either unsorted or a sorted T cell fraction (not recorded which). The source is a male donor with ankylosing spondylitis. The chain links TRBV5-1 to TRBJ2-7; the D call may be TRBD1 or TRBD2 (5 bases each). CDR3 loop: CASRSGTRLSSYEQYF. In DNA form, the CDR3 reads TGCGCCAGCAGATCCGGGACCCGATTAAGCTCCTACGAGCAGTACTTC.